The clone carrying this T cell receptor (beta chain) was recorded only once. The antigen is not known. Naive CD8 cells were CD45RO-negative, positively selected for CCR7, excluding terminally differentiated effector memory CD45RA+ cells. V lost 1 base and J lost 7, with 16 bases in between. CDR3 length: 15 residues. Germline-derived CDR1 and CDR2 are SEHNR and FQNEAQ (reference sequence). This entry is derived from a study of shared clonotypes between healthy human individuals. Across the whole study: Three CD4 naive, three CD4 memory, two CD8 naive and one CD8 memory plate were used per donor. Whole-study findings and limits: The authors expected sequencing depth to affect clonotype sharing among donors.

Some clones are missing from TCRdb's copy, which holds only in-frame ones; the method was immunoSEQ multiplex PCR. The repertoire holds around 1.9 million clones, with roughly 95% as singletons. The sequence was obtained from a man between 18 and 29 years old in good health. Some clones in this sample may be carry-over from other donors' samples. Specimen: naive CD8+ T cells from PBMCs. The chain couples TRBV7-9 to TRBJ1-2; D call uncertain. The CDR3 DNA follows: TGTGCCAGCAGCTTAGGTCCCTTTCGCGGGTCTGGCTACACCTTC. Its protein product is CASSLGPFRGSGYTF.